A single T cell receptor beta chain is shown here with its context. This clone may be a read error of a much larger clone one base away. For repertoire sequencing, the TCR beta CDR3 regions were amplified from RNA transcripts. HTBI primers were used in a first-round RT-PCR, which preceded a second-round multiplex PCR. One entry per CDR3 protein results from TCRdb running MiXCR on the multiplex PCR reads. This sample has 300,000 to 400,000 distinct CDR3 sequences, with 17% found just once. Trimming removed 5 bases at V and 2 bases at J, with 9 bases between. The germline CDR1 and CDR2 sequences are SGHTA and FQGNSA. The CDR3 contains 13 residues. The source of the sample is a study of Graves' ophthalmopathy and Graves' hyperthyroidism.

This receptor was identified in an adult man with Graves' ophthalmopathy. Sequenced sample: peripheral blood. V is TRBV7-2 and J is TRBJ1-2; no clear D. The CDR3 region has the DNA TGTGCCAGCAGCCAACCGGTAAACTATGGCTACACCTTC. Its translation is CASSQPVNYGYTF.